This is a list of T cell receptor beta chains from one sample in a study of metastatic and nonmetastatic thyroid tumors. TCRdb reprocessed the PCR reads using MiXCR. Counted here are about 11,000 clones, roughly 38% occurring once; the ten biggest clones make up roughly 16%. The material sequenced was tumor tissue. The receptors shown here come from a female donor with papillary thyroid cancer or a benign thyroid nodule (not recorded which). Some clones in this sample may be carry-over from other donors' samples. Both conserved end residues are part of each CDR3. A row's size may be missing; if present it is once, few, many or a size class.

CASSIQGELSDTQYF few TRBJ2-3 15 TRBV19
CASRRGGGAFPEQYF medium-sized TRBJ2-7 15 TRBV19
CASSGQGTGELFF NA TRBJ2-2 13 TRBV12-3/TRBV12-4
CASSESWGQGVYAFF medium-sized TRBJ1-1 15 TRBV10-2
CASSLATRIGNTEAFF NA TRBJ1-1 16 TRBV5-1
CASSRDRGRTEAFF few TRBJ1-1 14 TRBV28
CSNRGPGLGYTF few TRBJ1-2 12 TRBV29-1
CASSWGTGYYTEAFF NA TRBJ1-1 15 TRBV28
CSGERGDSYNEQFF few TRBJ2-1 14 TRBV29-1
CASRSGTGISGNTIYF NA TRBJ1-3 16 TRBV5-1
CASSGLALGSYEQYF NA TRBJ2-7 15 TRBV28
CASSPLVHGELFF once TRBJ2-2 13 TRBV11-2
CASNRGPTGDAFF large TRBJ1-1 13 TRBV2
CSAREASSVQETQYF NA TRBJ2-5 15 TRBV20-1
CASSEGTGGPDTQYF few TRBJ2-3 15 TRBV6-1
CSPGSRGYNEQFF once TRBJ2-1 13 TRBV20-1
CASSPGSFGYTF NA TRBJ1-2 12 TRBV18
CASGSPIGGYSGNTIYF few TRBJ1-3 17 TRBV12-5
CASSAGAAGGEQYF NA TRBJ2-7 14 TRBV19
CASSPGTVVSPLHF large TRBJ1-6 14 TRBV27
CASSPSKGTGHYNEQFF NA TRBJ2-1 17 TRBV11-2
CASSQDRGSQPQHF few TRBJ1-5 14 TRBV6-1
CASSPRRLNEQFF few TRBJ2-1 13 TRBV19
CASSQDPPGAGGFSEAFF NA TRBJ1-1 18 TRBV3-1
CASSIGDGETQYF many TRBJ2-5 13 TRBV19
CASSPGGSAANTEAFF NA TRBJ1-1 16 TRBV5-1
CSARSQGRGETQYF NA TRBJ2-5 14 TRBV20-1
CASSPKTGADYGYTF NA TRBJ1-2 15 TRBV6-1
CASQLSLGYEQYF few TRBJ2-7 13 TRBV6-1
CASSMGGGVSNEQFF few TRBJ2-1 15 TRBV19
CASRDRVKGGYTF NA TRBJ1-2 13 TRBV12-3/TRBV12-4
CASSPGPNYGYTF few TRBJ1-2 13 TRBV6-1
CASSLSWGEFAYNEQFF NA TRBJ2-1 17 TRBV27
CASSEGLDTGELFF few TRBJ2-2 14 TRBV6-1
CASRRTGKETQYF few TRBJ2-5 13 TRBV2
CAWTSGSYEQYF once TRBJ2-7 12 TRBV30
CASKGGSDTQYF few TRBJ2-3 12 TRBV25-1
CATSRERTSTQTDQSTGELFF NA TRBJ2-2 21 TRBV15
CASSLVRAAAGYTF NA TRBJ1-2 14 TRBV11-2
CASSDPGLVKETQYF large TRBJ2-5 15 TRBV25-1
CASSLGTVRDSPLHF NA TRBJ1-6 15 TRBV5-1
CASTQSAGGPGEQYF few TRBJ2-7 15 TRBV6-2/TRBV6-3
CSASTLDGDTQYF NA TRBJ2-3 13 TRBV20-1
CATSDEGSLYGYTF NA TRBJ1-2 14 TRBV24-1
CASSMDRGQEQFF NA TRBJ2-1 13 TRBV9
CASSRGLAGGGLYEQYF NA TRBJ2-7 17 TRBV19
CASSVDPGQGTPHEQYF NA TRBJ2-7 17 TRBV9
CASSLAGLAGDTGELFF NA TRBJ2-2 17 TRBV12-3/TRBV12-4
CASSSGPQGALYEQYF NA TRBJ2-7 16 TRBV5-1
CASTKSLATWQIQNTQYF once TRBJ2-3 18 TRBV27
CASSVSINQPQHF few TRBJ1-5 13 TRBV6-1
CASRGGIQANSPLHF NA TRBJ1-6 15 TRBV2
CASSYTRDSPLHF few TRBJ1-6 13 TRBV6-5
CASSWGSWYEQYF NA TRBJ2-7 13 TRBV7-8
CASSSLGANSGNTIYF once TRBJ1-3 16 TRBV13
CASSYTQESSYEQYF NA TRBJ2-7 15 TRBV6-2/TRBV6-3
CASRDVAGGHQDEQYF NA TRBJ2-7 16 TRBV6-2/TRBV6-3
CASSLVSRNTEAFF NA TRBJ1-1 14 TRBV11-2
CASSFAGAVEQYF once TRBJ2-7 13 TRBV7-9